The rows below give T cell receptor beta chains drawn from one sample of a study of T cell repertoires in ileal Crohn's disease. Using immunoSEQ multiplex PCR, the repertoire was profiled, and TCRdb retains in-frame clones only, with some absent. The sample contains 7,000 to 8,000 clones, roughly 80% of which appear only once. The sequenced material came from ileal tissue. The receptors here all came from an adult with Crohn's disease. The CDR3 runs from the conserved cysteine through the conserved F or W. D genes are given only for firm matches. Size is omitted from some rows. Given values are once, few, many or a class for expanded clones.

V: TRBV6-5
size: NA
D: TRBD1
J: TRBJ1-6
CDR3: CASRGTGRNSPLHF
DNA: TGTGCCAGCAGAGGGACAGGCCGAAATTCACCCCTCCACTTT

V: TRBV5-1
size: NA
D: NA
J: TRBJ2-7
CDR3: CASSLERPSSGEQYF
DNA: TGCGCCAGCAGCTTGGAGCGGCCCTCCTCGGGCGAGCAGTACTTC

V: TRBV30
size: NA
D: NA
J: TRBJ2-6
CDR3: CAWGASLSGANVLTF
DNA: TGTGCCTGGGGGGCAAGTCTCTCTGGGGCCAACGTCCTGACTTTC

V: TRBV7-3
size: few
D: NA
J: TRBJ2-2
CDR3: CASSPSGGAGELFF
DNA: TGTGCCAGCAGCCCCTCGGGGGGCGCCGGGGAGCTGTTTTTT

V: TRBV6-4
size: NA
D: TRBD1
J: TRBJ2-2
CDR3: CASSRDRGIGELFF
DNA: TGTGCCAGCAGCCGGGACAGGGGGATCGGGGAGCTGTTTTTT

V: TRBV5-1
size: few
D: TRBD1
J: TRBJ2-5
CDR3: CASSLGGGQGETQYF
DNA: TGCGCCAGCAGCTTGGGAGGGGGACAGGGAGAGACCCAGTACTTC

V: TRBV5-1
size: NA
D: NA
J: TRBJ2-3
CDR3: CASSSYPLGQSTDTQYF
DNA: TGCGCCAGCAGCTCTTACCCCCTTGGACAGAGCACAGATACGCAGTATTTT

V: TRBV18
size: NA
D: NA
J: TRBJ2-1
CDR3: CASSPRIDEQFF
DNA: TGTGCCAGCTCACCGAGGATCGATGAGCAGTTCTTC

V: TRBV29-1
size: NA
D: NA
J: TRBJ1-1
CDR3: CSANQGGGTEAFF
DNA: TGCAGCGCTAATCAGGGAGGGGGAACTGAAGCTTTCTTT

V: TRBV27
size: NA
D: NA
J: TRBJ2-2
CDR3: CASSYRGELFF
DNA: TGTGCCAGCAGTTATAGGGGGGAGCTGTTTTTT

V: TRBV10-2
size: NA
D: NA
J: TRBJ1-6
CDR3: CASKVSPLHF
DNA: TGCGCCAGCAAGGTCTCACCCCTCCACTTT

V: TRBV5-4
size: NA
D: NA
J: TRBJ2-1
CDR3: CASSQKGGAKEPDMNEQFF
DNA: TGTGCCAGCAGCCAGAAAGGAGGGGCGAAGGAACCTGATATGAATGAGCAGTTCTTC

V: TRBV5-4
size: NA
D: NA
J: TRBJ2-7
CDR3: CASSSGGRAVGNLSF
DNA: TGTGCCAGCAGCTCGGGTGGGAGAGCTGTGGGTAATCTGTCCTTC